This entry lists 22 T cell receptor beta chains sequenced from one sample in a study of shared clonotypes between healthy human individuals. Sequencing used immunoSEQ multiplex PCR; TCRdb keeps in-frame clones, though not all of them. The sample consists of more than 1 million clones, 75% to 80% of them appearing once. The specimen was memory CD4+ T cells from PBMCs. Subset specified: CD45RA-negative fraction. These receptors originate from a man between 18 and 29 years old in good health. Some clones in this sample may be carry-over from other donors' samples.

In this sample, this clone turned up once. The chain links TRBV5-1 to TRBJ2-7, with D perhaps TRBD2 (5 bases). The CDR3 is 13 residues long. Germline loops: CDR1 SGHRS, CDR2 YFSETQ. Deletions cut 5 bases from V and 1 base from J, with 10 bases between. The CDR3 here is CASREAESYEQYF. CDR3 in DNA: TGCGCCAGCAGGGAAGCGGAGTCCTACGAGCAGTACTTC.

The chain uses TRBV28 and TRBJ1-4; tentative D call: TRBD1 (5 bases). This CDR3 region has 15 residues. V was cut by 6 bases and J by 8 bases, with 19 bases left in between. CDR1 and CDR2 (germline): MDHEN, SYDVKM. DNA for the CDR3: TGTGCCAGCAGCGGGGGGGGAGCTATGGAGGAAAAACTGTTTTTT. It codes for CASSGGGAMEEKLFF. The full variable domain, completed using reference TRBV28 and TRBJ1-4, is DVKVTQSSRYLVKRTGEKVFLECVQDMDHENMFWYRQDPGLGLRLIYFSYDVKMKEKGDIPEGYSVSREKKERFSLILESASTNQTSMYLCASSGGGAMEEKLFFGSGTQLSVL.

With respect to this clone: The sample has other DNA sequences that encode this CDR3 too. The V call is TRBV6-1, the J call TRBJ2-7, with D hard to call. V lost 1 base to trimming and J lost 7 bases, with 5 bases between them. The CDR3 spans 11 residues. CDR1 is MNHNS, CDR2 SASEGT, per germline. CDR3 DNA sequence: TGTGCCAGCAGTGAAGTGAGGGAGCAGTACTTC. Translating gives CASSEVREQYF.

The chain recombines TRBV29-1 with TRBJ1-2; D not resolved. Germline V gene sequence: CDR1 SQVTM, CDR2 ANQGSEA. Trimming shortened V by 4 bases and J by 6 bases, and 21 bases separated the two germline ends. The CDR3 loop spans 15 amino acids. The DNA of the CDR3 is TGCAGCGTTGTCTGGCGCCCGGACCAACACAATGGCTACACCTTC. Amino acid sequence: CSVVWRPDQHNGYTF. The entire variable domain, with the rest obtained from reference TRBV29-1 and TRBJ1-2, is as follows: SAVISQKPSRDICQRGTSLTIQCQVDSQVTMMFWYRQQPGQSLTLIATANQGSEATYESGFVIDKFPISRPNLTFSTLTVSNMSPEDSSIYLCSVVWRPDQHNGYTFGSGTRLTVV.

As regards this clone: Other nucleotide sequences from this sample produce the same CDR3. The J gene is TRBJ1-5, the V gene TRBV2; weak D call: TRBD1 (5 bases). V was pared by 6 bases and J by 0 bases, with 9 bases between. The CDR3 sequence is 14 residues long. Germline V gene sequence: CDR1 SNHLY, CDR2 FYNNEI. The DNA of the CDR3 is TGTGCCAGCAGCCGACAGACTAGCAATCAGCCCCAGCATTTT. Its translation is CASSRQTSNQPQHF.

The rearrangement joins TRBV5-6 to TRBJ2-7, with D perhaps matching TRBD1 (6 bases). Germline CDR1 reads SGHDT; CDR2 reads YYEEEE. V was clipped by 4 bases and J by 9 bases, with 17 bases between them. This CDR3 has 13 residues. CDR3 in DNA: TGTGCCAGCAGCATCGGGGACACGGGTCGGCAGTACTTC. Amino acid sequence: CASSIGDTGRQYF.

The table lists this clone with a few counts. This sequence joins TRBV7-9 and TRBJ1-3, with unresolved D. Germline V gene data show CDR1 as SEHNR and CDR2 as FQNEAQ (reference sequence). This CDR3 is built from 11 residues. V was pared by 6 bases and J by 4 bases, with 4 bases between. The CDR3 reads CASSAGNTIYF. CDR3 nucleotides: TGTGCCAGCAGTGCGGGAAACACCATATATTTT.

On this clone: The CDR3 carries no conserved terminal phenylalanine or tryptophan, so it likely arises from a read error. The DNA is omitted, as the CDR3 cannot be located on it reliably, and the CDR3 follows TCRdb's listing. The V call is TRBV6-1, the J call TRBJ1-4; no check of the table's D call, TRBD1, against the DNA was made. Germline lookup yields CDR1 MNHNS and CDR2 SASEGT. The CDR3 length equals 10 residues, ends included. CDR3: CASSEATDSL.

This clone has only one observation. The chain employs TRBV28 and TRBJ2-3; 12 bases map to TRBD2. With V trimmed by 4 bases and J by 5 bases, 16 bases remained unmatched. CDR1 MDHEN and CDR2 SYDVKM come from the germline V gene. The CDR3 is 19 amino acids. The CDR3 nucleotides read TGTGCCAGCAGTTGGCCCTCTAGCGGGAGGGACAGCAGGAAAGATACGCAGTATTTT. Translating it yields CASSWPSSGRDSRKDTQYF.

The J gene is TRBJ2-2, the V gene TRBV9; D might be TRBD1 (5 bases). Trimming took off 0 bases at V and 6 bases at J, with 9 bases between the two ends. The CDR3 extends over 14 amino acids. Germline values: CDR1 SGDLS, CDR2 YYNGEE. The CDR3 spells CASSVVGVAGELFF. CDR3 bases: TGTGCCAGCAGCGTAGTAGGGGTAGCCGGGGAGCTGTTTTTT.

The chain carries TRBV28 and TRBJ2-7, with 13 bases that match TRBD2. The germline gives CDR1 MDHEN, CDR2 SYDVKM. CDR3 length: 14 residues. J lost 7 bases, V lost 5 bases, and 5 bases had no gene match. Here the CDR3 reads CASSRLAGGLEQYF. CDR3 DNA: TGTGCCAGCAGTCGACTAGCGGGAGGCCTGGAGCAGTACTTC. The whole variable domain, remainder taken from reference TRBV28 and TRBJ2-7, is DVKVTQSSRYLVKRTGEKVFLECVQDMDHENMFWYRQDPGLGLRLIYFSYDVKMKEKGDIPEGYSVSREKKERFSLILESASTNQTSMYLCASSRLAGGLEQYFGPGTRLTVT.

Only one count was recorded for this clone. In the same sample, other DNA sequences code for this CDR3. The V and J genes are TRBV7-3 and TRBJ2-7; 10 bases are shared with TRBD2. V gave up 5 bases and J gave up 1 base; unmatched junction bases: 2. The germline gives CDR1 SGHTA, CDR2 FQGTGA. CDR3 length: 14 residues. The CDR3 sequence is CASSLLAGSYEQYF. The CDR3 region has the DNA TGTGCCAGCAGCCTACTAGCGGGGTCCTACGAGCAGTACTTC.

This chain uses TRBV9 with TRBJ2-7; 9 bases map to TRBD2. The CDR3 runs to 15 residues. The germline CDR1 and CDR2 sequences are SGDLS and YYNGEE. Unmatched junction bases numbered 3, after V lost 2 bases and J lost 0 bases. The CDR3 coding sequence is TGTGCCAGCAGCGTCACTAGCGGGTACTCCTACGAGCAGTACTTC. This codes for CASSVTSGYSYEQYF.

The chain couples TRBV6-1 to TRBJ2-3; D possibly matches TRBD1 or TRBD2 (5 bases each). The CDR3 runs to 15 residues. Germline-derived CDR1 and CDR2 are MNHNS and SASEGT. The germline V and J ends were trimmed by 4 bases and 5 bases, with 16 bases remaining between them. Here the CDR3 DNA reads TGTGCCAGCAGTGTCGGGCAGACGAGGGGAGATACGCAGTATTTT. The encoded protein is CASSVGQTRGDTQYF.

Many counts were recorded for this clone. The CDR3 DNA follows: TGTGCCAGCAGCTCGACTAGCACGGGAGTCTTTAGGCAGTTCTTC. This translates into CASSSTSTGVFRQFF. The chain employs TRBV7-2 and TRBJ2-1; TRBD2 aligns across 7 bases. V dropped 4 bases and J dropped 12; count of bases not matched to a gene: 15. The CDR3 spans 15 residues. The germline gives CDR1 SGHTA, CDR2 FQGNSA.

The V call is TRBV7-9, the J call TRBJ1-5; 9 bases match TRBD1. CDR1 SEHNR and CDR2 FQNEAQ come from the germline V gene (reference sequence). The CDR3 covers 15 residues. V was clipped by 4 bases and J by 7 bases; unmatched bases: 8. Written as DNA, the CDR3 is TGTGCCAGCAGCTCCACGACAGGGGGTTTGCAGCCCCAGCATTTT. Translation gives CASSSTTGGLQPQHF.

The V gene is TRBV9, the J gene TRBJ1-2, with D perhaps matching TRBD1 (6 bases). The V gene lost 3 bases and the J gene lost 4 bases, with 13 bases spanning the gap. The CDR3 has 14 residues. The germline V gene has CDR1 SGDLS and CDR2 YYNGEE. Here the CDR3 DNA reads TGTGCCAGCAGCGCACACCTGACAGGCTATGGCTACACCTTC. It yields the protein CASSAHLTGYGYTF.

The V gene is TRBV6-1, the J gene TRBJ2-4; weak D call: TRBD1 (6 bases). V was shortened by 8 bases and J by 2 bases, with 13 bases between the two germline ends. CDR3 length: 14 residues. Looked up from germline, CDR1 is MNHNS and CDR2 is SASEGT. CDR3: CASEGQITKNIQYF. The CDR3 DNA reads as TGTGCCAGCGAGGGACAAATCACCAAAAACATTCAGTACTTC.

The CDR3 DNA reads as TGTGCCAGCAGTGAAGGACAGCTCACCGGGGAGCTGTTTTTT. It is translated as CASSEGQLTGELFF. The chain recombines TRBV6-4 with TRBJ2-2; D might be TRBD1 (6 bases). Trimming stripped 3 bases from V and 4 bases from J, with 9 bases between. The V gene's germline CDR1 is MRHNA and CDR2 SNTAGT. This CDR3 is 14 amino acids long.

The chain carries TRBV5-6 and TRBJ2-1; TRBD1 matches 10 bases. The trim removed 4 bases at V and 14 bases at J, leaving 18 bases unmatched. This CDR3 is 16 amino acids long. The germline V gene has CDR1 SGHDT and CDR2 YYEEEE. Here the CDR3 DNA reads TGTGCCAGCAGCCGCGCCCAGACAGGGGGCTTACCAGAGGAGTTCTTC. As protein: CASSRAQTGGLPEEFF.

The chain joins TRBV2 to TRBJ2-7; unclear D gene. Germline V CDR1 and CDR2: SNHLY, FYNNEI. V was trimmed by 6 bases and J by 5 bases, leaving 17 bases between them. This CDR3 comprises 14 residues. The CDR3 sequence is CASSPRPTWHEQYF. DNA for the CDR3: TGTGCCAGCAGCCCCCGGCCTACGTGGCACGAGCAGTACTTC.

The gene calls are TRBV19 and TRBJ1-1; D perhaps matches TRBD1 (6 bases). V was shortened by 3 bases and J by 1 base, with 12 bases between the two germline ends. Germline CDR1 reads LNHDA; CDR2 reads SQIVND (reference sequence). This CDR3 comprises 15 residues. The CDR3 protein is CASSIYRGANTEAFF. DNA for the CDR3: TGTGCCAGTAGTATTTACCGGGGGGCGAACACTGAAGCTTTCTTT.